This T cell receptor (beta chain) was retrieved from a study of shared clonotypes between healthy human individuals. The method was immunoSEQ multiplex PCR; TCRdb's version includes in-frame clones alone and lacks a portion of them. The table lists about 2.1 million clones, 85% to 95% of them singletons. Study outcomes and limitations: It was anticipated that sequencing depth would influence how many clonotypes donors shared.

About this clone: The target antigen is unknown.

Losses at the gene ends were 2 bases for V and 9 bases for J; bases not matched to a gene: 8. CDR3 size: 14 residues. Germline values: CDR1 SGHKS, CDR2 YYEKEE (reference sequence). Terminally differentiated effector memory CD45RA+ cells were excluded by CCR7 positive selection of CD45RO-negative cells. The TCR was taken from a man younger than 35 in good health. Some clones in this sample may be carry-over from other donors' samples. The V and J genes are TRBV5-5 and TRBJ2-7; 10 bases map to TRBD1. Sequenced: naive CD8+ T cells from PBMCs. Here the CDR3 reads CASSFGTGENMQYF. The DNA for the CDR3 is TGTGCCAGCAGCTTTGGGACAGGGGAAAATATGCAGTACTTC.